This note documents a single T cell receptor beta chain sequence. Its antigen is still unknown. This sample is drawn from a study of identical twins. Study-wide results and limits: The analysis was cross-sectional rather than longitudinal within donors.

With template switching, a universal primer site was added, and the cDNA carried unique molecular identifiers. TCRdb itself ran the 5' RACE reads through MiXCR, one entry per CDR3 protein. This table has 150,000 or so distinct CDR3 sequences, under 4.5% appearing once. V shed 1 base and J shed 5 bases, with 9 bases lying between them. The CDR3 totals 14 residues. The chain carries TRBV12-3 or TRBV12-4 and TRBJ1-5, with TRBD1 as a possible D gene (6 bases). Specimen: memory T cells sorted from blood. This TCR was recovered from a man younger than 30 in good health. CDR3 nucleotides: TGTGCCAGCAGTTTAGATCAGGGGTATCAGCCCCAGCATTTT. Its translation: CASSLDQGYQPQHF.